This T cell receptor beta chain was documented in a study of cytotoxic CD8 clonotypes in ibrutinib-treated CLL. Across the study: Following treatment for a median around twelve months, range 6 to 36, response samples were then taken.

Study-level results: Clonality (at baseline) was higher than in age-matched healthy donors and tracked circulating CD8+ T-cell counts. Public clonotypes, an uncommon group, contracted or remained stable on treatment.

The intended depth for sequencing was 1 in 200,000 to 1 in 1 million T cells. Repertoires were generated with immunoSEQ multiplex PCR, while TCRdb's copy carries only in-frame clones and drops some. The sample shows 150,000 or so clones, about 80% of them seen only once. As regards this clone: Its antigen is still unknown.

The CDR3 loop spans 14 amino acids. The germline CDR1 and CDR2 sequences are LNHDA and SQIVND (reference sequence). Trimming pared 3 bases from V and 0 bases from J, leaving 3 bases between. The V gene is TRBV19, the J gene TRBJ2-6, with D unresolved. This specimen was PBMCs, taken after 24 months of ibrutinib treatment. The source is a human donor with chronic lymphocytic leukemia. CDR3 sequence reads: CASSMSSGANVLTF. The CDR3 DNA sequence: TGTGCCAGTAGTATGAGCTCTGGGGCCAACGTCCTGACTTTC.